This entry features one T cell receptor (beta chain) sequence. Assay: immunoSEQ multiplex PCR; the TCRdb copy retains only in-frame clones and omits some. The table lists around 200,000 clones, approximately 85% of them singletons. These data come from a study of blood T cell repertoires in COVID-19. The V end was cut by 6 bases, the J end by 0 bases, with 27 bases between. This CDR3 is 20 amino acids long. From germline, CDR1 is MNHEY and CDR2 SMNVEV (reference sequence). This rearrangement joins TRBV27 to TRBJ2-4; a possible D gene is TRBD1 (5 bases). The sequencing sample was made of peripheral blood. The clonotype comes from a man in his fifties or sixties with acute or convalescent COVID-19. The CDR3 coding sequence is TGTGCCAGCAGACCCAACTTTTCGGTGGGCCGACAGATAGCCAAAAACATTCAGTACTTC. Residues: CASRPNFSVGRQIAKNIQYF.